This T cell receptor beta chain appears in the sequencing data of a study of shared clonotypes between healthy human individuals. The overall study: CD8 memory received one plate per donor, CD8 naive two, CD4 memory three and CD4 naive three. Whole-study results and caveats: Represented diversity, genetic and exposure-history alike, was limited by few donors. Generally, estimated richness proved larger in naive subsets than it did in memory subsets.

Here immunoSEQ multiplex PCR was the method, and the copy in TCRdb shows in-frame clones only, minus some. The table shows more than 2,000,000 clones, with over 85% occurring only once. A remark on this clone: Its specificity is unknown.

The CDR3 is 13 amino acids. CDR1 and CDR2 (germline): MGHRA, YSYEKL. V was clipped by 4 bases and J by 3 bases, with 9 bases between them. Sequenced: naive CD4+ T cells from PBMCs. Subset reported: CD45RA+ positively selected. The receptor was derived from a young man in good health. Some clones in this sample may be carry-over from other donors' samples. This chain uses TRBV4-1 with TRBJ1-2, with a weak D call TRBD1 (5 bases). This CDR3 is CASSLWDDYGYTF. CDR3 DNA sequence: TGCGCCAGCAGCCTATGGGACGACTATGGCTACACCTTC.